This is a list of T cell receptor beta chains from one sample in a study of blood T cell repertoires in COVID-19. TCRdb's table, derived via immunoSEQ multiplex PCR, lists solely in-frame clones and lacks some. This table holds about 670,000 clones, around 89% found once. The sequenced material came from peripheral blood. The receptors shown here come from a woman younger than 30 with acute or convalescent COVID-19. Each CDR3 is given with its conserved first and last residue. D genes are given only for firm matches. Size is omitted from some rows. Given values are once, few, many or a class for expanded clones.

V gene,D gene,clone size,J gene,CDR3 protein,CDR3 DNA
TRBV11-2,NA,NA,TRBJ2-1,CASSLQGEQFF,TGTGCCAGCAGCTTGCAGGGGGAGCAGTTCTTC
TRBV3-1/TRBV3-2,TRBD1,NA,TRBJ1-1,CASSQAYGTGGGVPGGTEAFF,TGTGCCAGCAGCCAGGCCTATGGGACAGGGGGCGGGGTACCGGGTGGCACTGAAGCTTTCTTT
TRBV28,NA,few,TRBJ1-6,CASSFGLSRDSPLHF,TGTGCCAGCAGTTTCGGTTTAAGTCGGGATTCACCCCTCCACTTT
TRBV7-9,TRBD1,NA,TRBJ1-6,CASSRTGNYNSPLHF,TGTGCCAGCAGCAGGACAGGAAACTATAATTCACCCCTCCACTTT
TRBV9,NA,NA,TRBJ2-7,CASTSGQGGYEQYF,TGTGCCAGCACCTCTGGGCAGGGCGGCTACGAGCAGTACTTC
TRBV30,NA,NA,TRBJ1-1,CAWNGMNTEAFF,TGTGCCTGGAACGGGATGAACACTGAAGCTTTCTTT
TRBV12-3/TRBV12-4,NA,NA,TRBJ2-2,CASSDRNTGELFF,TGTGCCAGCAGTGACAGAAACACCGGGGAGCTGTTTTTT
TRBV4-2,NA,NA,TRBJ2-2,CASSQELRGGGGELFF,TGTGCCAGCAGCCAAGAACTGAGGGGAGGGGGCGGGGAGCTGTTTTTT
TRBV3-1/TRBV3-2,NA,NA,TRBJ2-7,CASSQSYEQYF,TGTGCCAGCAGCCAGTCGTACGAGCAGTACTTC
TRBV5-1,TRBD2,NA,TRBJ2-7,CASSLAGGSWRDEQYF,TGCGCCAGCAGCTTGGCGGGGGGATCTTGGAGGGACGAGCAGTACTTC
TRBV7-9,NA,NA,TRBJ1-2,CASSSRGSSHYGYTF,TGTGCCAGCAGCTCCCGAGGGAGTTCCCACTATGGCTACACCTTC
TRBV4-1,TRBD1,NA,TRBJ2-7,CASSQELPDRSTSYEQYF,TGCGCCAGCAGCCAAGAACTTCCGGACAGGAGCACCTCCTACGAGCAGTACTTC
TRBV30,TRBD1,NA,TRBJ1-6,CAWRGGASYNSPLHF,TGTGCCTGGAGAGGGGGCGCCTCCTATAATTCACCCCTCCACTTT
TRBV2,TRBD1,NA,TRBJ2-1,CASRRGTGASNEQFF,TGTGCCAGCCGGAGGGGGACAGGGGCTTCCAATGAGCAGTTCTTC
TRBV9,NA,NA,TRBJ1-1,CASSASGTPGTEAFF,TGTGCCAGCAGCGCAAGCGGGACCCCGGGTACTGAAGCTTTCTTT
TRBV2,NA,once,TRBJ1-5,CASSREGPQHF,TGTGCCAGCAGCCGTGAGGGGCCCCAGCATTTT
TRBV27,NA,NA,TRBJ2-1,CASSFGTNEQFF,TGTGCCAGCAGTTTTGGGACAAATGAGCAGTTCTTC
TRBV4-1,NA,NA,TRBJ2-4,CASSHPGRGTKNIQYF,TGCGCCAGCAGCCATCCCGGTCGGGGAACCAAAAACATTCAGTACTTC